Following are 26 T cell receptor beta chains from one sample sequenced in a study of blood T cell repertoires in COVID-19. Method: immunoSEQ multiplex PCR; TCRdb's copy keeps in-frame clones and lacks some. In the table there are 45,000 to 60,000 clones, roughly 83% of which are singletons. Sequencing input: peripheral blood. The receptors originated from a human donor in a cohort sampled during active COVID-19.

The genes are TRBV4-3 and TRBJ1-2; 10 bases align to TRBD1. With V trimmed by 0 bases and J by 8 bases, 12 bases remained unmatched. There are 17 residues in the CDR3. Per the germline V gene, CDR1 is LGHNA and CDR2 is YSLEER. The CDR3 DNA follows: TGCGCCAGCAGCCAAGACGATCGGGACAGGGGATTAAGCGGCTACACCTTC. It yields the protein CASSQDDRDRGLSGYTF.

The V and J genes are TRBV15 and TRBJ2-7, with D possibly TRBD1 on 6 matching bases. The germline CDR1 and CDR2 sequences are LNHNV and YYDKDF (reference sequence). V gave up 8 bases and J gave up 1 base, with 18 bases separating them. CDR3 length: 15 residues. CDR3: CATRLTGPGSYEQYF. In DNA form, the CDR3 reads TGTGCCACCCGCCTTACAGGGCCCGGATCCTACGAGCAGTACTTC.

This clone was seen only a few times. The junction departs from germline at one end; a sequencing error may be responsible. The J gene is TRBJ1-2, the V gene TRBV2; TRBD1 agrees at 8 bases. The length of the CDR3 is 14 residues. Germline-derived CDR1 and CDR2 are SNHLY and FYNNEI. The CDR3, as DNA: TGTGCCAGCAGAGAAGACAGGGGTTTGGGTGGCTACACCTTC. Its translation: CASREDRGLGGYTF.

The genes are TRBV7-3 and TRBJ2-3; D gene ambiguous. Trimming removed 0 bases from V and 5 bases from J, with 9 bases in between. The germline V gene encodes CDR1 SGHTA and CDR2 FQGTGA. The CDR3 length is 14 residues. The CDR3 sequence: CASSLTSPRDTQYF. The CDR3 DNA reads TGTGCCAGCAGCTTAACGTCCCCCCGAGATACGCAGTATTTT.

The chain couples TRBV19 to TRBJ2-5, with D possibly matching TRBD2 (6 bases). Between the trimmed V and J ends, which lost 4 bases and 0 bases, there was a span of 15 bases. CDR3 length: 16 residues. Germline assignment: CDR1 LNHDA and CDR2 SQIVND (reference sequence). Here the CDR3 reads CASSTFGGRYQETQYF. The CDR3 bases are TGTGCCAGTAGTACATTTGGGGGGAGGTACCAAGAGACCCAGTACTTC. The variable domain in full, completed from reference TRBV19 and TRBJ2-5, reads DGGITQSPKYLFRKEGQNVTLSCEQNLNHDAMYWYRQDPGQGLRLIYYSQIVNDFQKGDIAEGYSVSREKKESFPLTVTSAQKNPTAFYLCASSTFGGRYQETQYFGPGTRLLVL.

This clone was seen once. The junction shows a germline mismatch at one end, possibly a read error. V gene TRBV28 combines with J gene TRBJ2-7; 7 nucleotides line up with TRBD1. Germline V CDR1 and CDR2: MDHEN, SYDVKM. The CDR3 runs to 14 residues. This CDR3 is CASSLSDRIYEQYF. The CDR3 coding sequence is TGTGCCAGTAGTTTATCGGACAGGATTTACGAGCAGTACTTC.

The rearrangement uses TRBV19 and TRBJ1-2; TRBD1 agrees at 11 bases. V was pared by 1 base and J by 7 bases, with 5 bases of the junction left unmatched. The germline CDR1 and CDR2 sequences are LNHDA and SQIVND (reference sequence). This CDR3 is built from 15 residues. CDR3 DNA sequence: TGTGCCAGTAGTATAGCCCCGGACAGGGGGCCTGGCTACACCTTC. Translation: CASSIAPDRGPGYTF.

The rearrangement uses TRBV12-3 or TRBV12-4 and TRBJ1-1; D ambiguous. Trimming cost V 8 bases and J 3 bases, with 7 bases left between them. The CDR3 contains 11 residues. The CDR3 sequence is CASRPYTEAFF. CDR3 coding DNA: TGTGCCAGCCGTCCCTACACTGAAGCTTTCTTT.

In its sample, this clone was seen a few times. V and J are TRBV11-1 and TRBJ1-2, with D hard to call. Germline loops: CDR1 SGHAT, CDR2 FQDESV (reference sequence). CDR3 length: 13 residues. Deletions cut 0 bases from V and 12 bases from J, with 14 bases between. For the CDR3, the DNA is TGTGCCAGCAGCTTAGCGTTGGGCCTCTCAAACACCTTC. Its protein is CASSLALGLSNTF.

The chain carries TRBV9 and TRBJ1-2; possible D gene TRBD1, 5 bases. This CDR3 comprises 15 residues. The V end was cut by 0 bases, the J end by 4 bases, with 13 bases between. Germline V gene data show CDR1 as SGDLS and CDR2 as YYNGEE. DNA of the CDR3: TGTGCCAGCAGCGTAGCCCCCCAGGACACCTATGGCTACACCTTC. Amino acids: CASSVAPQDTYGYTF.

The rearrangement links TRBV14 to TRBJ1-1, with D possibly being TRBD1 (5 bases). The CDR3 length is 13 residues. The V gene's germline CDR1 is SGHDN and CDR2 FVKESK. The ends were cut back, 1 base at V and 7 bases at J, with 10 bases in the middle. The CDR3 DNA reads TGTGCCAGCAGCCAAGCAGCAGGGTTTGAAGCTTTCTTT. It encodes CASSQAAGFEAFF.

This chain uses TRBV6-2 or TRBV6-3 with TRBJ2-2; 8 nucleotides agree with TRBD2. Per the germline V gene, CDR1 is MNHEY and CDR2 is SVGEGT. There are 15 residues in the CDR3. V was clipped by 4 bases and J by 4 bases; unmatched bases: 5. Written as DNA, the CDR3 is TGTGCCAGCAGTTCCACCGGACTAGCCACCGGGGAGCTGTTTTTT. Its translation is CASSSTGLATGELFF.

This clone turned up a few times. The V gene is TRBV4-1, the J gene TRBJ2-5; tentative D call: TRBD1 (5 bases). The V end lost 2 bases, the J end lost 5 bases, and 9 bases lay between the germline ends. This CDR3 is 13 amino acids long. CDR1 and CDR2 from the germline V gene are MGHRA and YSYEKL. The CDR3 reads CASSQRRVETQYF. CDR3 nucleotides: TGCGCCAGCAGCCAACGCAGGGTCGAGACCCAGTACTTC.

The rearrangement links TRBV7-9 to TRBJ2-3, with TRBD2 as a possible D gene (5 bases). CDR3 length: 15 residues. Germline V gene sequence: CDR1 SEHNR, CDR2 FQNEAQ (reference sequence). V gave up 5 bases and J gave up 3 bases, with 15 bases separating them. This CDR3 reads CASSPPTTLTDTQYF. CDR3 sequence (DNA): TGTGCCAGCAGCCCCCCGACTACTCTAACAGATACGCAGTATTTT.

The chain recombines TRBV30 with TRBJ1-1, with 9 bases matching TRBD1. The CDR3 loop spans 13 amino acids. Looked up from germline, CDR1 is GTSNPN and CDR2 is SVGIG (reference sequence). V lost 6 bases and J lost 5; bases outside the gene matches: 7. The CDR3 region is CACQGQGWTEAFF. CDR3 bases: TGTGCCTGCCAGGGACAGGGATGGACTGAAGCTTTCTTT.

The chain carries TRBV28 and TRBJ2-7, with a tentative D call TRBD1 (6 bases). V lost 5 bases and J 2 bases, leaving 13 bases between the germline ends. Germline lookup yields CDR1 MDHEN and CDR2 SYDVKM. The CDR3 has 14 amino acids. CDR3 region: CASSLRGHTYEQYF. CDR3 nucleotide sequence: TGTGCCAGCAGTCTCCGGGGACACACCTACGAGCAGTACTTC.

The J gene is TRBJ1-3, the V gene TRBV7-8; D is ambiguous. The germline CDR1 and CDR2 sequences are SGHVS and FQNEAQ. The ends were cut back, 4 bases at V and 2 bases at J, with 15 bases in the middle. There are 16 residues in the CDR3. The CDR3 DNA reads as TGTGCCAGCAGCTCAATACTAGGACCGGCTGGAAACACCATATATTTT. Translation: CASSSILGPAGNTIYF.

This sequence joins TRBV9 and TRBJ1-2; 7 bases line up with TRBD1. The CDR3 is 14 amino acids. Trimming cost V 4 bases and J 7 bases; bases outside gene matches: 10. Looked up from germline, CDR1 is SGDLS and CDR2 is YYNGEE. CDR3 sequence reads: CASSLQTGNVGYTF. DNA for the CDR3: TGTGCCAGCAGCCTGCAGACAGGGAATGTTGGCTACACCTTC.

This clone appeared a single time. The gene calls are TRBV4-1 and TRBJ1-6, with 8 bases matching TRBD1. This CDR3 spans 18 amino acids. The trim removed 1 base at V and 0 bases at J, leaving 5 bases unmatched. From germline, CDR1 is MGHRA and CDR2 YSYEKL. CDR3: CASSQGAGGASYNSPLHF. As DNA, the CDR3 is TGCGCCAGCAGCCAAGGGGCAGGGGGCGCCTCCTATAATTCACCCCTCCACTTT.

The chain is built from TRBV30 and TRBJ1-2; TRBD1 agrees at 9 bases. This CDR3 is built from 14 residues. Trimming took 5 bases from V and 5 from J; bases not matched to a gene: 9. The germline CDR1 and CDR2 sequences are GTSNPN and SVGIG (reference sequence). CDR3 in DNA: TGTGCCTGGGGACCTCGGACAGGGGATTATGGCTACACCTTC. Residues: CAWGPRTGDYGYTF.

This chain links TRBV5-1 with TRBJ2-5; 7 nucleotides align to TRBD1. CDR1 and CDR2 (germline): SGHRS, YFSETQ. The CDR3 extends over 13 amino acids. J was trimmed by 4 bases and V by 5 bases; bases with no gene match: 5. The CDR3 loop reads CASSEGARETQYF. Here the CDR3 DNA reads TGCGCCAGCAGTGAGGGGGCGCGAGAGACCCAGTACTTC.

V gene TRBV5-1 combines with J gene TRBJ1-6; TRBD1 is a possible D gene (6 bases). Trimming cost V 0 bases and J 9 bases, with 16 bases left between them. From germline, CDR1 is SGHRS and CDR2 YFSETQ. The CDR3 extends over 16 amino acids. Here the CDR3 DNA reads TGCGCCAGCAGCTTGGACGGGGGGCGGTTAAGTTCACCCCTCCACTTT. It yields the protein CASSLDGGRLSSPLHF.

V gene TRBV6-5 combines with J gene TRBJ1-5, with 8 bases fitting TRBD1. Per the germline V gene, CDR1 is MNHEY and CDR2 is SVGAGI. The J segment lost 6 bases and the V segment lost 6 bases, leaving 10 bases of the junction unmatched. The CDR3 consists of 15 residues. The CDR3, as DNA: TGTGCCAGCAGCTCGACAGGGGTTGTTAGTCAGCCCCAGCATTTT. Its protein product is CASSSTGVVSQPQHF.

The V gene is TRBV6-7, the J gene TRBJ1-6; 8 bases are shared with TRBD1. TRBV6-7 is known as an ORF, though its function is uncertain. The CDR3 covers 16 residues. V dropped 2 bases and J dropped 7; count of bases not matched to a gene: 7. In nucleotides, the CDR3 is TGTGCCAGCAGTTACGCACAGGGGGAACGGAATTCACCCCTCCACTTT. As protein: CASSYAQGERNSPLHF.

The V call is TRBV5-1, the J call TRBJ2-7, with D hard to call. The germline gives CDR1 SGHRS, CDR2 YFSETQ. V was trimmed by 10 bases and J by 5 bases, leaving 13 bases between them. The CDR3 has 11 residues. CDR3: CAPPRVNEQYF. The CDR3 nucleotides are TGCGCCCCGCCCCGGGTCAACGAGCAGTACTTC.

The chain carries TRBV7-6 and TRBJ1-4, with TRBD1 identical over 8 bases. This CDR3 has 14 residues. The V segment lost 5 bases and the J segment 8 bases; nucleotides outside the gene matches: 7. Germline CDR1 and CDR2: SGHVS and FNYEAQ. The CDR3 region has the DNA TGTGCCAGCAGCGTAGACAGGGGCGGGGAAAAACTGTTTTTT. Translating gives CASSVDRGGEKLFF.